Below, one TCR beta chain is given with its context. Its antigen remains unknown. This CDR3 has 13 residues. The V gene lost 5 bases and the J gene lost 4 bases, with 11 bases spanning the gap. In germline, CDR1 is SGHTA, CDR2 FQGNSA. PCR involved 60 Vbeta and 13 Jbeta primers. Clones were read by immunoSEQ multiplex PCR, and TCRdb kept only the in-frame ones, dropping some. The data contain over 150,000 clones, 65% to 70% of them singletons. This sample was included in a study of cytomegalovirus exposure and HLA in healthy donors. Overall study results and limits: Both high specificity and high sensitivity reportedly marked the classifier's diagnosis of cytomegalovirus status. Among CMV-associated TCR beta chains, most appeared HLA-restricted in a later analysis. Prediction of most subjects' HLA-A and HLA-B alleles by TCR beta sequences was reportedly accurate.

J is TRBJ1-1 and V is TRBV7-2, with D possibly TRBD1 on 6 matching bases. This TCR came from a woman under 30 in good health and CMV-seropositive. Sequences were obtained from PBMCs. The CDR3 spells CASSPDRFTEAFF. The DNA of the CDR3 is TGTGCCAGCAGCCCTGACAGGTTCACTGAAGCTTTCTTT. The whole variable domain, remainder taken from reference TRBV7-2 and TRBJ1-1, is GAGVSQSPSNKVTEKGKDVELRCDPISGHTALYWYRQSLGQGLEFLIYFQGNSAPDKSGLPSDRFSAERTGGSVSTLTIQRTQQEDSAVYLCASSPDRFTEAFFGQGTRLTVV.